Described below is a single TCR beta chain sequence and its context. Its cognate antigen is unknown. The PCR contained 60 Vbeta and 13 Jbeta primers. The protocol was immunoSEQ multiplex PCR, while the TCRdb copy is restricted to in-frame clones and leaves out a portion. The sample shows about 110,000 clones, over 70% of them seen only once. This CDR3 is 16 amino acids long. Germline values: CDR1 PRHDT, CDR2 FYEKMQ (reference sequence). This record comes from a study of cytomegalovirus exposure and HLA in healthy donors. Study conclusions and caveats: It was taken for granted in presence/absence analyses that sequencing depth across donors was roughly uniform. By HLA locus, TCR association rates varied in a later analysis, with DRB1 showing the most and HLA-C the fewest. The authors considered a cluster of highly shared sequence variants likely to be a sequencing artifact. Most of the CMV-associated TCR beta chains (in a later analysis) appeared to be HLA-restricted.

Material for sequencing was PBMCs. J is TRBJ2-5 and V is TRBV13; 10 bases line up with TRBD2. The J call is doubtful: the DNA matches TRBJ2-7 better. The TCR originated in a boy between 10 and 17 years old in good health and CMV-seronegative. The CDR3 coding sequence is TGTGCCAGCAGCTTAGGTAGCGGGAGGTGGGGCTACGAGCAGTACTTC. Residues: CASSLGSGRWGYEQYF.